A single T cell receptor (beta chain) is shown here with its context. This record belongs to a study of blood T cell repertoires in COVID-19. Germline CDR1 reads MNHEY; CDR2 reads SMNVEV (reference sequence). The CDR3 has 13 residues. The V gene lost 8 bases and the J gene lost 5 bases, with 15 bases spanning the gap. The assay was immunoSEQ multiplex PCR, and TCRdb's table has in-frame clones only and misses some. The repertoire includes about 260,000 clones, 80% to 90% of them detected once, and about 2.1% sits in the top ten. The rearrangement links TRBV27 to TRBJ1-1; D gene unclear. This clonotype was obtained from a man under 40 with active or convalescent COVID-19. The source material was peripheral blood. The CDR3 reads CASGPGGRTEAFF. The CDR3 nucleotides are TGTGCCAGCGGCCCGGGAGGGCGTACTGAAGCTTTCTTT.